A selection of T cell receptor beta chains follows, all from one sample in a study of T cell repertoires in cytomegalovirus infection. TCRdb called the reads again in MiXCR, with one record for every CDR3 protein. The table records approximately 150,000 distinct CDR3 sequences, about a fifth of them present only once. Their specific antigens are unknown. Specimen: CD8+ T cells from cultured PBMCs, collected from culture after CMV antigen stimulation. The receptors here all came from a human donor in good health (CMV status not recorded). Some clones in this sample may be carry-over from other donors' samples. CDR3s include the opening cysteine and the closing phenylalanine or tryptophan. D genes are given only for firm matches. The listing skips clone size in some rows; elsewhere it reads once, few, many or a size class.

D	V	size	J	CDR3	DNA
TRBD2	TRBV12-3/TRBV12-4	few	TRBJ2-1	CASSVGLAGGPTFYNEQFF	TGTGCCAGCAGTGTGGGACTAGCGGGGGGCCCTACATTCTACAATGAGCAGTTCTTC
NA	TRBV4-3	NA	TRBJ1-4	CASSQENREPEKLFF	TGCGCCAGCAGCCAAGAGAACAGGGAACCCGAAAAACTGTTTTTT
NA	TRBV4-3	few	TRBJ2-7	CASSQDIGQGLTYEQYF	TGCGCCAGCAGCCAAGATATCGGGCAGGGGTTAACCTACGAGCAGTACTTC
NA	TRBV7-2	few	TRBJ2-3	CASSLVPRPDTQYF	TGTGCCAGCAGCTTAGTCCCGCGTCCAGATACGCAGTATTTT
NA	TRBV27	NA	TRBJ2-1	CASSLSRRGDEQFF	TGTGCCAGCAGTTTATCCCGCAGGGGAGATGAGCAGTTCTTC
NA	TRBV7-6	many	TRBJ2-3	CASSLAGWPSADTQYF	TGTGCCAGCAGCTTAGCTGGGTGGCCCAGCGCAGATACGCAGTATTTT
TRBD2	TRBV7-3	many	TRBJ2-2	CASSRIAGTSGGPNTGELFF	TGTGCCAGCAGCCGGATAGCAGGGACTAGCGGGGGGCCTAACACCGGGGAGCTGTTTTTT
TRBD1	TRBV27	few	TRBJ1-4	CASHGQGDEKLFF	TGTGCCAGCCACGGACAGGGTGATGAAAAACTGTTTTTT
TRBD1	TRBV4-1	NA	TRBJ2-7	CASSQEKDRIYEQYF	TGCGCCAGCAGCCAAGAAAAGGACAGGATTTACGAGCAGTACTTC
NA	TRBV11-1	NA	TRBJ1-1	CASSLAGADTEAFF	TGTGCCAGCAGCTTAGCAGGGGCAGACACTGAAGCTTTCTTT
NA	TRBV2	few	TRBJ2-2	CASTLADTGELFF	TGTGCCAGCACCTTAGCAGATACCGGGGAGCTGTTTTTT
NA	TRBV7-9	NA	TRBJ2-2	CASSLGFNTGELFF	TGTGCCAGCAGCTTAGGGTTTAACACCGGGGAGCTGTTTTTT
NA	TRBV7-2	few	TRBJ2-7	CASSPNKGHEQYF	TGTGCCAGCAGCCCCAACAAGGGCCACGAGCAGTACTTC
NA	TRBV20-1	NA	TRBJ1-4	CSARDDSDSYEKLFF	TGCAGTGCTAGAGATGATTCAGACAGCTACGAAAAACTGTTTTTT
TRBD1	TRBV19	NA	TRBJ2-7	CASSIGDSTYEQYF	TGTGCCAGTAGTATCGGGGACAGCACCTACGAGCAGTACTTC
NA	TRBV7-9	NA	TRBJ1-1	CASSFGGSEAFF	TGTGCCAGCAGCTTCGGCGGGAGTGAAGCTTTCTTT
TRBD1	TRBV6-2/TRBV6-3	few	TRBJ1-4	CASSYSGTANEKLFF	TGTGCCAGCAGTTACTCTGGGACAGCGAATGAAAAACTGTTTTTT
NA	TRBV6-2/TRBV6-3	NA	TRBJ1-1	CASSYFGTRNTEAFF	TGTGCCAGCAGTTACTTCGGGACTCGGAACACTGAAGCTTTCTTT
NA	TRBV29-1	NA	TRBJ2-7	CSAGKGTTYEQYF	TGCAGCGCTGGGAAGGGGACAACCTACGAGCAGTACTTC
NA	TRBV7-2	NA	TRBJ1-4	CASSRNRVRTNEKLFF	TGTGCCAGCAGCCGTAACAGGGTCCGGACTAATGAAAAACTGTTTTTT
NA	TRBV7-9	NA	TRBJ2-7	CASSADGGYEQYF	TGTGCCAGCAGCGCGGACGGTGGCTACGAGCAGTACTTC
TRBD1	TRBV7-9	NA	TRBJ2-7	CASSFPGQGFYEQYF	TGTGCCAGCAGCTTTCCGGGACAGGGTTTCTACGAGCAGTACTTC
NA	TRBV24-1	few	TRBJ2-3	CATSDPTRGRSRDTQYF	TGTGCCACCAGTGACCCGACCCGGGGGAGGTCAAGAGATACGCAGTATTTT
TRBD2	TRBV7-6	few	TRBJ2-1	CASSLDGGGAEEQFF	TGTGCCAGCAGCTTAGACGGCGGGGGGGCGGAGGAGCAGTTCTTC
TRBD1	TRBV7-2	NA	TRBJ2-7	CASSSRDRDIYEQYF	TGTGCCAGCAGCTCCCGGGACAGGGATATCTACGAGCAGTACTTC
NA	TRBV29-1	few	TRBJ2-2	CSVEKGNTGELFF	TGCAGCGTTGAAAAGGGAAACACCGGGGAGCTGTTTTTT
NA	TRBV27	NA	TRBJ2-6	CAAWGRVAGANVLTF	TGTGCCGCTTGGGGCAGGGTTGCTGGGGCCAACGTCCTGACTTTC
TRBD2	TRBV4-1	NA	TRBJ2-3	CASSGPSPVTSGVTDTQYF	TGCGCCAGCAGCGGCCCATCGCCTGTGACTAGCGGGGTCACAGATACGCAGTATTTT
TRBD1	TRBV28	NA	TRBJ2-3	CASSSILQGAPTDTQYF	TGTGCCAGCAGTAGCATCCTTCAGGGGGCTCCCACAGATACGCAGTATTTT
NA	TRBV7-2	NA	TRBJ1-1	CASRSTSGGTEAFF	TGTGCCAGCAGATCGACCTCAGGAGGCACTGAAGCTTTCTTT
NA	TRBV7-8	NA	TRBJ2-5	CASSTGDGQETQYF	TGTGCCAGCAGCACCGGGGACGGACAAGAGACCCAGTACTTC
TRBD2	TRBV4-3	NA	TRBJ2-7	CASSQDNIGATSGVLYEQYF	TGCGCCAGCAGCCAAGATAATATTGGAGCGACTAGCGGGGTTTTGTACGAGCAGTACTTC
NA	TRBV7-9	many	TRBJ2-7	CASSFAGTYEQYF	TGTGCCAGCAGCTTCGCCGGAACCTACGAGCAGTACTTC
NA	TRBV7-2	many	TRBJ2-2	CASSLRLGELFF	TGTGCCAGCAGCTTGAGACTCGGGGAGCTGTTTTTT
NA	TRBV6-6	few	TRBJ1-2	CASSHPTGLDYGYTF	TGTGCCAGCAGTCACCCCACAGGGTTGGACTATGGCTACACCTTC
NA	TRBV7-6	few	TRBJ2-1	CASSSEQGGDEQFF	TGTGCCAGCAGCTCTGAACAGGGTGGTGATGAGCAGTTCTTC
NA	TRBV7-6	NA	TRBJ2-7	CASSLESGYEQYF	TGTGCCAGCAGCTTAGAATCTGGCTACGAGCAGTACTTC
TRBD1	TRBV24-1	NA	TRBJ2-1	CATSRTGDPYNEQFF	TGTGCCACCAGTAGGACAGGGGACCCCTACAATGAGCAGTTCTTC
TRBD2	TRBV10-3	NA	TRBJ2-5	CATTSGKETQYF	TGTGCCACCACTAGCGGAAAAGAGACCCAGTACTTC
NA	TRBV11-2	NA	TRBJ2-7	CASSLVLSYEQYF	TGTGCCAGCAGCTTAGTTTTGTCCTACGAGCAGTACTTC
NA	TRBV6-5	NA	TRBJ1-1	CASSYSIEIEAFF	TGTGCCAGCAGTTACTCGATAGAGATTGAAGCTTTCTTT
NA	TRBV7-9	few	TRBJ2-5	CASSLARDSQYF	TGTGCCAGCAGCTTAGCGCGGGATTCCCAGTACTTC
NA	TRBV7-2	few	TRBJ2-5	CASSLGSRVETQYF	TGTGCCAGCAGCTTAGGATCCAGGGTAGAGACCCAGTACTTC
TRBD1	TRBV4-3	few	TRBJ2-1	CASSQRTGGDRNEQFF	TGCGCCAGCAGCCAACGGACAGGGGGCGATAGAAATGAGCAGTTCTTC
NA	TRBV12-5	few	TRBJ2-7	CASGLVRSGYYEQYF	TGTGCTAGTGGTTTGGTACGGTCAGGCTACTACGAGCAGTACTTC
NA	TRBV4-2	NA	TRBJ2-5	CASSQDLGQLLETQYF	TGTGCCAGCAGCCAAGATCTTGGACAGCTACTGGAGACCCAGTACTTC
NA	TRBV7-8	once	TRBJ1-5	CASTPGSNQPQHF	TGTGCCAGCACCCCAGGGAGCAATCAGCCCCAGCATTTT
TRBD1	TRBV7-9	few	TRBJ1-5	CASSLGGQGSQPQHF	TGTGCCAGCAGCTTAGGGGGACAGGGGTCTCAGCCCCAGCATTTT
NA	TRBV6-2/TRBV6-3	NA	TRBJ2-6	CASSYQTVSGANVLTF	TGTGCCAGCAGTTACCAAACAGTCTCTGGGGCCAACGTCCTGACTTTC
TRBD1	TRBV29-1	NA	TRBJ2-7	CSVLPGQSYEQYF	TGCAGCGTGCTCCCGGGACAGTCCTACGAGCAGTACTTC
TRBD2	TRBV7-2	few	TRBJ2-3	CASSFRTSGGPADTQYF	TGTGCCAGCAGCTTCAGGACTAGCGGGGGCCCCGCGGATACGCAGTATTTT
NA	TRBV6-2/TRBV6-3	NA	TRBJ2-7	CASSLRAFYEQYF	TGTGCCAGCAGTCTCCGGGCATTTTACGAGCAGTACTTC
NA	TRBV4-1	few	TRBJ2-3	CASSPSQDTQYF	TGCGCCAGCAGCCCCAGCCAAGATACGCAGTATTTT
NA	TRBV27	NA	TRBJ2-7	CASSSSQGGMGEQYF	TGTGCCAGCAGTTCTTCACAGGGAGGGATGGGCGAGCAGTACTTC
TRBD1	TRBV20-1	few	TRBJ1-1	CSARVLGTGSTEAFF	TGCAGTGCTAGAGTACTTGGGACAGGGTCGACTGAAGCTTTCTTT